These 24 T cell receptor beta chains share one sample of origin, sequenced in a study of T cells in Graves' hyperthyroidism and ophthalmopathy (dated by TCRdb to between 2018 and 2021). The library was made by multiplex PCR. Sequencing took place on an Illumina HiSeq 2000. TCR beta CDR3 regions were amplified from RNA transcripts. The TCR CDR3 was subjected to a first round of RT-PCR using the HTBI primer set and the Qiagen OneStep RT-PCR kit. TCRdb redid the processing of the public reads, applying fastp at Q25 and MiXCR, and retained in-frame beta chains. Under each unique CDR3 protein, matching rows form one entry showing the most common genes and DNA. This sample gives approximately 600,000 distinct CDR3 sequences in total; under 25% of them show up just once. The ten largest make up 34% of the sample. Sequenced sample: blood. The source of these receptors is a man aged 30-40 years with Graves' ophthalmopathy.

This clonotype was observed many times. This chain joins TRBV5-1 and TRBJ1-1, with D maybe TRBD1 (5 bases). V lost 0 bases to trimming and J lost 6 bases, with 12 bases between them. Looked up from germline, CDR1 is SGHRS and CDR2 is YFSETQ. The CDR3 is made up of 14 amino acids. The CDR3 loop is CASSLELSTAEAFF. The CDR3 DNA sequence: TGCGCCAGCAGCTTGGAACTTTCGACAGCTGAAGCTTTCTTT. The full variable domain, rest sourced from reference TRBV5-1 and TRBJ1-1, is KAGVTQTPRYLIKTRGQQVTLSCSPISGHRSVSWYQQTPGQGLQFLFEYFSETQRNKGNFPGRFSGRQFSNSRSEMNVSTLELGDSALYLCASSLELSTAEAFFGQGTRLTVV.

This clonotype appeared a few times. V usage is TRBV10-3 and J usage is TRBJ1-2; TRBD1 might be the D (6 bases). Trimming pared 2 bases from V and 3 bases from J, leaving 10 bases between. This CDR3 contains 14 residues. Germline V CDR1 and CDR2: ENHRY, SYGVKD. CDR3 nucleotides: TGTGCCATCAGTGAGCCAGGGGAGGACTATGGCTACACCTTC. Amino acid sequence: CAISEPGEDYGYTF.

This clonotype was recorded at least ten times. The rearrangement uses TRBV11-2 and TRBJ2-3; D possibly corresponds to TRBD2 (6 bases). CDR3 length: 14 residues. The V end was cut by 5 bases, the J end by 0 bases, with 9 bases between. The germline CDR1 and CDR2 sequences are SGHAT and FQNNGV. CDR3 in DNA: TGTGCCAGCAGCCCCGGGACTAGCACAGATACGCAGTATTTT. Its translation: CASSPGTSTDTQYF.

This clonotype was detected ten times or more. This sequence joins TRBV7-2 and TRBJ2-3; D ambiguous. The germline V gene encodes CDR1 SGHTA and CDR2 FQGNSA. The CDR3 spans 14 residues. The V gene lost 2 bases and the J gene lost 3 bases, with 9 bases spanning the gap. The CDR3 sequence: CASSLSKGTDTQYF. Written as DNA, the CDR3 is TGTGCCAGCAGCTTAAGCAAAGGGACAGATACGCAGTATTTT.

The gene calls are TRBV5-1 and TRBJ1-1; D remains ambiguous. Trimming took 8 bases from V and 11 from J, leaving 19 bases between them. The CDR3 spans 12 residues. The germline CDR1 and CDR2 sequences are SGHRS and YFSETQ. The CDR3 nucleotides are TGCGCCAGAGCGGGGAATTTACAACGGGCTTTCTTT. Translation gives CARAGNLQRAFF.

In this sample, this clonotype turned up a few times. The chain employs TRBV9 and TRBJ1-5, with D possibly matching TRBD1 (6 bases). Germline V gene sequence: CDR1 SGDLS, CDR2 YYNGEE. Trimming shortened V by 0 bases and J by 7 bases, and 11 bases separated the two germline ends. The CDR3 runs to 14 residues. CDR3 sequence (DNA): TGTGCCAGCAGCGTAGGGGGGCCCTCACAGCCCCAGCATTTT. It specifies CASSVGGPSQPQHF.

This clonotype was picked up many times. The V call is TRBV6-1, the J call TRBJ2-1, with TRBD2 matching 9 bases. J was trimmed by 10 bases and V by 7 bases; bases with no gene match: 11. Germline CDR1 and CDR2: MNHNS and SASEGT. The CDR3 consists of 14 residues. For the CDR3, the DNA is TGTGCCAGCAAGCGGGAGGTTACCAGTACGGAGCAGTTCTTC. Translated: CASKREVTSTEQFF.

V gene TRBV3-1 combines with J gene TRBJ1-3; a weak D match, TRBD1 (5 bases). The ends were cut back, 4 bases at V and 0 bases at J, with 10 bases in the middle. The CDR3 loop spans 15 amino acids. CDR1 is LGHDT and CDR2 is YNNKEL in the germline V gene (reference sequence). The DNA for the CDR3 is TGTGCCAGCAGCCTGACAGTTAACTCTGGAAACACCATATATTTT. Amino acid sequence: CASSLTVNSGNTIYF.

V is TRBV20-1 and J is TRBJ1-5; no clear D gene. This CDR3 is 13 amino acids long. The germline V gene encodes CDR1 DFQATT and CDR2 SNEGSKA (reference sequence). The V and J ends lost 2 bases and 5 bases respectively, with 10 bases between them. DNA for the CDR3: TGCAGTGCTAGACAGTGGGCCTATCAGCCCCAGCATTTT. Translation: CSARQWAYQPQHF.

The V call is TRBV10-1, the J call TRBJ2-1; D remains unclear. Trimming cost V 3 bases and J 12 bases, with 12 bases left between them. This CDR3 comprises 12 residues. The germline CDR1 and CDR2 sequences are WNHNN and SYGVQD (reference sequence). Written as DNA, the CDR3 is TGCGCCAGCAGTGACCGGGCGGTCGGGCAGTTCTTC. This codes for CASSDRAVGQFF.

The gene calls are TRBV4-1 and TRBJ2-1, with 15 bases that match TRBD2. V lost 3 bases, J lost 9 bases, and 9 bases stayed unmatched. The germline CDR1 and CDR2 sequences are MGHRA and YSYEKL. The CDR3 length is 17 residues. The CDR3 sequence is CASSQTGTSGRRGEQFF. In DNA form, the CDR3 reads TGCGCCAGCAGCCAGACCGGGACTAGCGGGAGGAGGGGTGAGCAGTTCTTC.

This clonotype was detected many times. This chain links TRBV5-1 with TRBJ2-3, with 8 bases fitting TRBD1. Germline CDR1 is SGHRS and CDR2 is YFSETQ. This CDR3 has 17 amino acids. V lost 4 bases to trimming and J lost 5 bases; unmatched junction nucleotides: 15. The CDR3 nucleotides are TGCGCCAGCAGCCACGGGACAGGCCCAAGGCCCGTAGATACGCAGTATTTT. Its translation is CASSHGTGPRPVDTQYF.

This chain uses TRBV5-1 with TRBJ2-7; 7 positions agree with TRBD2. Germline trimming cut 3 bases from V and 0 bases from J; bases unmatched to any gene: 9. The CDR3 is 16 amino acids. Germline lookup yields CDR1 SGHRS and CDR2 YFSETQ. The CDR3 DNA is TGCGCCAGCAGCTGGCCGGGGGAGGGTAGCTCCTACGAGCAGTACTTC. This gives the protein CASSWPGEGSSYEQYF.

This chain's CDR3 is CASSRTAGETQYF. In DNA, the CDR3 is TGTGCCAGCAGTCGGACAGCCGGCGAGACCCAGTACTTC. The chain links TRBV28 to TRBJ2-5; TRBD1 is a possible D gene (6 bases). Germline V gene lookup returns CDR1 MDHEN and CDR2 SYDVKM. V shed 5 bases and J shed 5 bases, with 12 bases lying between them. The CDR3 extends over 13 amino acids.

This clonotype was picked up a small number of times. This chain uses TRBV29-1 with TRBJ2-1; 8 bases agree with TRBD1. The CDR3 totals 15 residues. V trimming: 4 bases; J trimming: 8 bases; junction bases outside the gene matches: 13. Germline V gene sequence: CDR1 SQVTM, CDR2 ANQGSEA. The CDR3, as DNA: TGCAGCGTTGTAGGACCGGGACAGGCGGGTCATGAGCAGTTCTTC. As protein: CSVVGPGQAGHEQFF.

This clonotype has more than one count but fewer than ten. The CDR3 DNA reads TGTGCCAGCAGCACCCGACTAGCGGGGAACACCGGGGAGCTGTTTTTT. It is translated as CASSTRLAGNTGELFF. V and J are TRBV11-2 and TRBJ2-2; 10 bases match TRBD2. This CDR3 has 16 residues. Germline CDR1 SGHAT, CDR2 FQNNGV. J lost 1 base, V lost 5 bases, and 4 bases had no gene match.

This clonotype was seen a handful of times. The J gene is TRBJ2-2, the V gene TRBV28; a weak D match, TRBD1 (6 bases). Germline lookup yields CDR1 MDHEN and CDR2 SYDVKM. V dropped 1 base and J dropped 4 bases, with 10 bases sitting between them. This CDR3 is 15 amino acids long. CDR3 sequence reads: CASSLYRAVTGELFF. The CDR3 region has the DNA TGTGCCAGCAGTTTATACAGGGCGGTCACCGGGGAGCTGTTTTTT. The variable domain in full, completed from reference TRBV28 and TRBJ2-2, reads DVKVTQSSRYLVKRTGEKVFLECVQDMDHENMFWYRQDPGLGLRLIYFSYDVKMKEKGDIPEGYSVSREKKERFSLILESASTNQTSMYLCASSLYRAVTGELFFGEGSRLTVL.

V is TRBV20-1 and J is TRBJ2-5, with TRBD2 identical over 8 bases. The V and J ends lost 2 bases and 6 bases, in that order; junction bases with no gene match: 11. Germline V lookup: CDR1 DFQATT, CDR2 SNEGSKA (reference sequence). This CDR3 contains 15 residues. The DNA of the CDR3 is TGCAGTGCTAGACCTACCGGGACTAGGGGACAGACCCAGTACTTC. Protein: CSARPTGTRGQTQYF.

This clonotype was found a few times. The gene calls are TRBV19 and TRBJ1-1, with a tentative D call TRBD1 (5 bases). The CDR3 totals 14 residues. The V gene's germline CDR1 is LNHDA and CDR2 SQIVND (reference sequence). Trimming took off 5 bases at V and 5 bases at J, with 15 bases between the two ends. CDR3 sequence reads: CASSLFDSGTEAFF. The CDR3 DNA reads TGTGCCAGTAGTCTCTTCGACAGTGGGACTGAAGCTTTCTTT.

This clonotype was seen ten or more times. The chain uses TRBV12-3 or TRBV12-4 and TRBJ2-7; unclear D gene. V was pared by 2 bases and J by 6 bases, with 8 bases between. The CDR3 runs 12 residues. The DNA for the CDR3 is TGTGCCAGCAGTTTAATGGTTGGCGAGCAGTACTTC. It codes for CASSLMVGEQYF.

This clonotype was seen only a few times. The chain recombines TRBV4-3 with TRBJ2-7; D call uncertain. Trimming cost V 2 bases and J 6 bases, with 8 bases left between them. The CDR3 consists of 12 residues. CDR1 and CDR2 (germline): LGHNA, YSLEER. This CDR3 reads CASSQNGGEQYF. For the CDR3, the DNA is TGCGCCAGCAGCCAAAACGGCGGCGAGCAGTACTTC.

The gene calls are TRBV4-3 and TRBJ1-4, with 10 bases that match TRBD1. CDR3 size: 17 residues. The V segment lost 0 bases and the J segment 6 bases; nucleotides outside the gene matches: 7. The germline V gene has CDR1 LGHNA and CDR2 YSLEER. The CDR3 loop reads CASSQDRGGTGDEKLFF. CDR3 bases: TGCGCCAGCAGCCAAGATCGGGGGGGGACAGGGGATGAAAAACTGTTTTTT.

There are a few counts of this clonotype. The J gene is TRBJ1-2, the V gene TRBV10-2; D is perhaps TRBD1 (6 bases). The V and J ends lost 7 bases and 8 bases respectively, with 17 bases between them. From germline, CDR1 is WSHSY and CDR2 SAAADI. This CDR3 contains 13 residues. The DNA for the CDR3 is TGCGCCAGCACTACGCGATACGGGGGCGGCTACACCTTC. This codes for CASTTRYGGGYTF.

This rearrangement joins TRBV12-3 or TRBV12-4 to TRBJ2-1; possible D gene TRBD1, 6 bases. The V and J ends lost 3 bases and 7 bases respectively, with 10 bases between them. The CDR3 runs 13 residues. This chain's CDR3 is CASSFRTVNEQFF. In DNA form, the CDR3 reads TGTGCCAGCAGTTTTAGGACAGTAAATGAGCAGTTCTTC.